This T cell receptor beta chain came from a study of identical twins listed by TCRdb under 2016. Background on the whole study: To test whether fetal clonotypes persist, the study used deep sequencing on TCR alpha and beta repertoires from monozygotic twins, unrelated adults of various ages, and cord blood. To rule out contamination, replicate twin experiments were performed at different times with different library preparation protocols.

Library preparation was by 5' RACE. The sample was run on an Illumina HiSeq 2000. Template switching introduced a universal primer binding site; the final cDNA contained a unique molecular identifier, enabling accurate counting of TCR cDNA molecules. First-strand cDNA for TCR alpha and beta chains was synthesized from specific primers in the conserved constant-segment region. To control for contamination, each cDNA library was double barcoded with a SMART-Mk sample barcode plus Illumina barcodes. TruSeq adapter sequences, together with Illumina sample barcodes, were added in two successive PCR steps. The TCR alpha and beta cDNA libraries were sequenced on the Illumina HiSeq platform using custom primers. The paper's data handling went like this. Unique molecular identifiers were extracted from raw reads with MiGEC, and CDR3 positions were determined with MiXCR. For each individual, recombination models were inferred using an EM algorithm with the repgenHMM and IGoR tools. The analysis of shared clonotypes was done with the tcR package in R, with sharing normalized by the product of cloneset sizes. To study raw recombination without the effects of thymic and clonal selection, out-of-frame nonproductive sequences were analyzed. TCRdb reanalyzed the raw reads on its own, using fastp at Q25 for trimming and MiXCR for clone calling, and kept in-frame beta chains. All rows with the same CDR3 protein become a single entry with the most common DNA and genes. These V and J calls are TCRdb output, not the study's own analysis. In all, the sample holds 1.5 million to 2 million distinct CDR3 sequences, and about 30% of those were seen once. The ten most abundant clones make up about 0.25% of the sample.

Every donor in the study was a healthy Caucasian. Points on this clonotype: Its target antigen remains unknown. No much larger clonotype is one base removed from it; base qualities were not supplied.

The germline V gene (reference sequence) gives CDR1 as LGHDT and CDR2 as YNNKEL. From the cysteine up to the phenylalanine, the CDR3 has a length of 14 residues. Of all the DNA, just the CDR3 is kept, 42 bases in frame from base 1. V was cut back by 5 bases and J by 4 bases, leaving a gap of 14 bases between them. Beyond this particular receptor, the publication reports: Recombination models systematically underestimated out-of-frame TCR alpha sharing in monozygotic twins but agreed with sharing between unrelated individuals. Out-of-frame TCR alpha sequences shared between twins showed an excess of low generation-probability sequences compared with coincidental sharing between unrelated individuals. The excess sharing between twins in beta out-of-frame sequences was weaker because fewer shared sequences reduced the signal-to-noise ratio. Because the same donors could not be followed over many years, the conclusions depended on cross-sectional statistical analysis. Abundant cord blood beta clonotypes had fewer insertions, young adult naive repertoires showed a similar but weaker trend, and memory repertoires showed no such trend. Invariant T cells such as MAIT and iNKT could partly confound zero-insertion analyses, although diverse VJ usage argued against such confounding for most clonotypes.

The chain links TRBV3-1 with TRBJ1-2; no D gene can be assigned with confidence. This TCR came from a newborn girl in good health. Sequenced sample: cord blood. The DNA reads TGTGCCAGCAGCAAAAGATCGGAGAGCTATGGCTACACCTTC. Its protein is CASSKRSESYGYTF.